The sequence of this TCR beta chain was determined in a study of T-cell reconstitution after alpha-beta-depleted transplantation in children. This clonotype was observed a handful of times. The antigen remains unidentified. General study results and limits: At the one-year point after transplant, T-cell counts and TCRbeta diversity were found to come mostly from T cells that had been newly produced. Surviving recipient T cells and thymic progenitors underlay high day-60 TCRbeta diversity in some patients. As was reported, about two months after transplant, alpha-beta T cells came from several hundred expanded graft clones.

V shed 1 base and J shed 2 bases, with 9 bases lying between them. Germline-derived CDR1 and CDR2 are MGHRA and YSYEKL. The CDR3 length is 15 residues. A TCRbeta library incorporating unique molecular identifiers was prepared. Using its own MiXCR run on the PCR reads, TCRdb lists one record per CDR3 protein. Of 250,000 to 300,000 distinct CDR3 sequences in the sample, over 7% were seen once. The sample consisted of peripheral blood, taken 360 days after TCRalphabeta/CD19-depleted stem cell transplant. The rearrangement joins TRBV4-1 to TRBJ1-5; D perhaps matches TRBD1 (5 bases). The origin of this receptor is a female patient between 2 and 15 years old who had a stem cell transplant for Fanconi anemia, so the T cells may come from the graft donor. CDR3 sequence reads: CASSQGGFGNQPQHF. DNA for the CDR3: TGCGCCAGCAGCCAAGGGGGGTTCGGCAATCAGCCCCAGCATTTT.